This T cell receptor beta chain was profiled in a study of CD8 T cells in Susac syndrome (dated by TCRdb to the late 2010s). The study in broad terms: The study used repertoire sequencing to test whether antigen drove CD8+ T cell activation and differentiation in Susac syndrome.

Peripheral blood CD8+ and CD4+ T cells from healthy donors, Susac syndrome patients and multiple sclerosis patients were profiled using high-throughput TCR beta sequencing. The healthy donors served as controls matched for age and sex. CD8+ TEMRA cells were enriched by FACS, while bulk CD8+ and CD4+ T cells were purified by magnetic negative isolation. Blood was collected in EDTA tubes and processed within 24 hours, with PBMCs isolated through density gradient centrifugation. PBMCs intended for TCR sequencing were cryopreserved in liquid nitrogen and thawed later in a water bath at 37 degrees C. The sorted or isolated CD4+, CD8+ and CD8+ TEMRA cells had a purity of 90% or higher. Points the paper makes about the study in general: The study acknowledged that relatively few individuals were included in the TCR sequencing and HLA analysis.

The CDR3, cysteine through phenylalanine, is 14 amino acids long. Just CDR3 DNA is preserved here, 42 bases in frame from base 1. CDR1 is given as GTSNPN and CDR2 as SVGIG, both from the germline V gene (reference sequence). V gives up 2 bases and J gives up 0 bases, and the segment between their germline ends measures 10 bases. RNA was extracted with the RNeasy kit and roughly 0.45 to 1 ug was reverse transcribed using random hexamers. The immunoSEQ multiplex PCR assay, covering 54 Vbeta and 13 Jbeta segments, was used to amplify TCR beta CDR3 regions. PCR amplification bias was corrected by using a synthetic template baseline for primer optimization and computational correction. Per the original workflow: Reads were annotated to V, D and J genes per IMGT and analyzed with immunoSEQ Analyzer, keeping only productive sequences. Clonality was computed as one minus Shannon entropy normalized by log2 of the number of productive unique sequences. For each patient and control, public and private clones were evaluated within the 100 most prevalent clones. Susac-specific clones were defined as absent from healthy and MS cohorts, over a thousand published viral clones and other ImmuneACCESS disease sequences. TCRdb itself trimmed the public reads at Q25 with fastp, ran MiXCR and retained productive beta chains. Each record represents a unique CDR3 protein, reported with the most common genes and DNA among its rows. TCRdb, not the authors, supplied the V and J calls. Across this sample there are approximately 100,000 distinct CDR3 sequences, with 90% to 98% seen only once. The top ten clonotypes cover roughly 0.096% of the sample.

In regard to this clonotype: Its specific antigen is unknown. No quality values exist for individual bases; no much larger clone is one base distant.

The sequencing sample was made of CD4+ T cells from PBMCs. This clonotype was sampled from a human donor in good health. The chain couples TRBV30 to TRBJ1-1; TRBD1 is a weak D gene call, 6 bases matching. The base sequence is TGTGCCTGGAGTCGGACAGCCATGAACACTGAAGCTTTCTTT. This sequence encodes CAWSRTAMNTEAFF. Outside the CDR3, residues come from the reference TRBV30 and TRBJ1-1 proteins, so the full variable domain is: SQTIHQWPATLVQPVGSPLSLECTVEGTSNPNLYWYRQAAGRGLQLLFYSVGIGQISSEVPQNLSASRPQDRQFILSSKKLLLSDSGFYLCAWSRTAMNTEAFFGQGTRLTVV.